This TCR beta chain was observed in a study of blood T cell repertoires in COVID-19. Overall study: Acute-phase and convalescent COVID-19 samples originated in the United States, Italy and Spain.

This CDR3 has 16 amino acids. In germline, CDR1 is MNHNY, CDR2 SVGAGI (reference sequence). The V gene lost 4 bases and the J gene lost 1 base, with 16 bases spanning the gap. Using immunoSEQ multiplex PCR, the repertoire was profiled, and TCRdb retains in-frame clones only, with some absent. The data show about 410,000 clones, about 89% seen once. The chain recombines TRBV6-6 with TRBJ1-2; D remains unclear. This sequence originates from a middle-aged woman with COVID-19, enrolled during active disease. Sequenced sample: peripheral blood. Here the CDR3 DNA reads TGTGCCAGCAGTTCCCTCACGGAGGATCTTAACTATGGCTACACCTTC. Encoded protein: CASSSLTEDLNYGYTF.